Listed below are T cell receptor beta chains from one sample, sequenced in a study of post-analysis software for immune sequencing data. One entry per CDR3 protein, called by TCRdb with MiXCR from the PCR reads. The table records 400,000 to 500,000 distinct CDR3 sequences, more than 30% of them present only once. The source material was blood. The source is a girl aged 2 to 10 with multiple sclerosis. CDR3s include the opening cysteine and the closing phenylalanine or tryptophan.

CDR3: CSTGVTNEAVTLWGQVTPNEQYF
V: TRBV29-1
J: -

CDR3: CSGSMGLAGVDEQFF
V: TRBV20-1
J: TRBJ2-1

CDR3: CASRDTGPPHYGYTF
V: TRBV6-5
J: TRBJ1-2

CDR3: CASSPQGDEQFF
V: TRBV6-4
J: TRBJ2-1

CDR3: CSVGGGAEHYEQYF
V: TRBV29-1
J: TRBJ2-7

CDR3: CATNIYEGYYGYTF
V: TRBV15
J: TRBJ1-2

CDR3: CASSPPSPEQYF
V: TRBV11-2
J: TRBJ2-7

CDR3: CSANQGKNIQYF
V: TRBV20-1
J: TRBJ2-4

CDR3: CASSEFWDYKNTGELFF
V: TRBV10-2
J: TRBJ2-2

CDR3: CASSLRSGLASTDTQYF
V: TRBV7-8
J: TRBJ2-3

CDR3: CASSPATGKVGNEQFF
V: TRBV6-2/TRBV6-3
J: TRBJ2-1

CDR3: CSVRTGSSYEQYF
V: TRBV29-1
J: TRBJ2-7

CDR3: CSVEVTGLPETQYF
V: TRBV29-1
J: TRBJ2-5

CDR3: CSTNRDSQETQYF
V: TRBV20-1
J: TRBJ2-5

CDR3: CSALQGIDAEAFF
V: TRBV29-1
J: TRBJ1-1

CDR3: CASSLGRTYYQWNDSPPHF
V: TRBV12-3/TRBV12-4
J: TRBJ1-6

CDR3: CASSDSGGEDYNEQFF
V: TRBV6-4
J: TRBJ2-1

CDR3: CASSLKVEEEQFF
V: TRBV5-1
J: TRBJ2-1

CDR3: CASSLAGGVRSYEQYF
V: TRBV5-5
J: TRBJ2-7

CDR3: CASSLAGLAGGYEQYF
V: TRBV27
J: TRBJ2-7

CDR3: CASSLYGRATTQYF
V: TRBV28
J: TRBJ2-3

CDR3: CASSSPWKKETQYF
V: TRBV28
J: TRBJ2-5

CDR3: CASSLIGDSNQPQHF
V: TRBV7-9
J: TRBJ1-5

CDR3: CASSYTMIGVAGGPPSTDTQYF
V: TRBV6-5
J: TRBJ2-3

CDR3: CSARGRLGLAGFTYEQYF
V: TRBV20-1
J: TRBJ2-7

CDR3: CTISEWQGRSGANVLTF
V: TRBV10-3
J: TRBJ2-6

CDR3: CASRNPGDVHEQFF
V: TRBV6-5
J: TRBJ2-1

CDR3: CASSPPKGKNTEAFF
V: TRBV18
J: TRBJ1-1

CDR3: CASSLGSQTTRSYEQYF
V: TRBV5-1
J: TRBJ2-7

CDR3: CASSLGQFSGANVLTF
V: TRBV5-1
J: TRBJ2-6

CDR3: CASKGSEGASSYEQYF
V: TRBV28
J: TRBJ2-7

CDR3: CASSYWGRDRVETQYF
V: TRBV6-6
J: TRBJ2-5

CDR3: CASSTHTGILGNQPQHF
V: TRBV28
J: TRBJ1-5

CDR3: CASSLSSGEWNEQYF
V: TRBV5-1
J: TRBJ2-5

CDR3: CSARTNGRAREQYF
V: TRBV20-1
J: TRBJ2-5

CDR3: CASSLEAQETQYF
V: TRBV5-1
J: TRBJ2-5

CDR3: CASSHETGVHPQHF
V: TRBV6-5
J: TRBJ1-5

CDR3: CASSFSGPSYGYTF
V: TRBV27
J: TRBJ1-2

CDR3: CATSRELLSGQTQYF
V: TRBV15
J: TRBJ2-5

CDR3: CASSEQPHQETQYF
V: TRBV28
J: TRBJ2-5

CDR3: CASSFYPDGHEAFF
V: TRBV5-1
J: TRBJ1-1

CDR3: CATSRDPKLGEQFF
V: TRBV15
J: TRBJ2-1

CDR3: CSVEGWGPNNEQFF
V: TRBV29-1
J: TRBJ2-1

CDR3: CASSEALLQGGETQYF
V: TRBV6-1
J: -

CDR3: CASRTGGRGKRPYNEQFF
V: TRBV28
J: TRBJ2-1

CDR3: CASRFQETQFF
V: TRBV12-3/TRBV12-4
J: TRBJ2-1

CDR3: CSGGQGGTDTEAFF
V: TRBV29-1
J: TRBJ1-1

CDR3: CASNPPGTGGDEQFF
V: TRBV28
J: TRBJ2-1

CDR3: CSVDLPRETQYF
V: TRBV29-1
J: TRBJ2-5

CDR3: CASSYTGNTEAFF
V: TRBV5-6
J: TRBJ1-1

CDR3: CTSSSLGQNQPQHF
V: TRBV6-2/TRBV6-3
J: TRBJ1-5

CDR3: CASSLDTHTGELFF
V: TRBV5-1
J: TRBJ2-2

CDR3: CSVIDRSSYNEQFF
V: TRBV20-1
J: TRBJ2-1

CDR3: CSASTPRKNIQYF
V: TRBV20-1
J: TRBJ2-4

CDR3: CSVDSLDRGTADTQYF
V: TRBV29-1
J: TRBJ2-3